These 8 T cell receptor beta chains were all obtained from the same sample, sequenced in a study of CD8 T cells in ankylosing spondylitis. General study points: Ankylosing spondylitis blood seemed to carry a telltale TCR beta motif made of under 10 highly homologous variants.

TCRdb re-called the 5' RACE reads through MiXCR, storing one row per CDR3 protein. Among 350,000 to 550,000 distinct CDR3 sequences listed, more than 25% were seen once. Their antigens are not known. The sample taken for sequencing was blood, either unsorted or a sorted T cell fraction (not recorded which). Receptors were obtained from a male donor with ankylosing spondylitis.

The V gene is TRBV3-1, the J gene TRBJ2-7; 12 bases align to TRBD2. The CDR3 covers 15 residues. The V gene's germline CDR1 is LGHDT and CDR2 YNNKEL (reference sequence). After removal of 6 bases from V and 5 bases from J, the junction contained 8 bases not matched to a gene. As DNA, the CDR3 is TGTGCCAGCAGTCGTAGGACTAGCGGGAATGACGAGCAGTACTTC. Translation: CASSRRTSGNDEQYF.

This clonotype was observed at least ten times. This chain joins TRBV24-1 and TRBJ2-5, with D uncertain. The CDR3 sequence is 11 residues long. Trimming shortened V by 9 bases and J by 2 bases, and 6 bases separated the two germline ends. CDR1 and CDR2 (germline): KGHDR, SFDVKD. The CDR3 DNA reads as TGTGCCACCGAGATACAAGAGACCCAGTACTTC. Translation gives CATEIQETQYF.

This chain joins TRBV10-2 and TRBJ2-1; 8 positions agree with TRBD2. Trimming removed 5 bases from V and 6 bases from J; junction bases left unmatched: 3. CDR1 is WSHSY and CDR2 is SAAADI in the germline V gene. CDR3 length: 13 residues. CDR3 amino acids: CASSSGRVNEQFF. The CDR3 bases are TGCGCCAGCAGTAGCGGGAGAGTCAATGAGCAGTTCTTC.

The gene calls are TRBV12-5 and TRBJ2-1; tentative D call: TRBD2 (6 bases). Germline assignment: CDR1 LGHNT and CDR2 FRNRAP. CDR3 length: 16 residues. V was shortened by 1 base and J by 0 bases, with 10 bases between the two germline ends. The CDR3 nucleotides read TGTGCTAGTGGTTTGGAGGTGGGAGGCTCCTACAATGAGCAGTTCTTC. Its translation: CASGLEVGGSYNEQFF.

The chain couples TRBV19 to TRBJ1-5; tentatively, D is TRBD1 (6 bases). Germline assignment: CDR1 LNHDA and CDR2 SQIVND (reference sequence). Trimming stripped 3 bases from V and 10 bases from J, with 16 bases between. The CDR3 length is 14 residues. This CDR3 is CASSMTGAFSPQHF. The DNA of the CDR3 is TGTGCCAGTAGTATGACGGGGGCCTTCTCTCCCCAGCATTTT.

This clonotype has more than one count but fewer than ten. The chain carries TRBV6-1 and TRBJ2-7, with 7 positions matching TRBD1. This CDR3 is 14 amino acids long. Trimming removed 6 bases from V and 6 bases from J; junction bases left unmatched: 11. Germline loops: CDR1 MNHNS, CDR2 SASEGT. Here the CDR3 DNA reads TGTGCCAGCAGCCCAGAAATGACAGGGTCCGAGCAGTACTTC. Protein sequence: CASSPEMTGSEQYF.

The chain is built from TRBV5-5 and TRBJ1-1; TRBD1 agrees at 7 bases. The CDR3 loop spans 14 amino acids. Germline CDR1 reads SGHKS; CDR2 reads YYEKEE (reference sequence). V lost 4 bases and J lost 1; bases outside the gene matches: 4. CDR3 sequence: CASSDRARNTEAFF. Written as DNA, the CDR3 is TGTGCCAGCAGCGACAGGGCAAGGAACACTGAAGCTTTCTTT.

The chain is built from TRBV20-1 and TRBJ2-3; 8 positions agree with TRBD2. The V and J ends lost 1 base and 6 bases, in that order; junction bases with no gene match: 9. The V gene's germline CDR1 is DFQATT and CDR2 SNEGSKA (reference sequence). The CDR3 has 15 residues. The CDR3 reads CSARGMIAGSDTQYF. CDR3 in DNA: TGCAGTGCTAGAGGGATGATAGCGGGATCTGATACGCAGTATTTT.